This T cell receptor (beta chain) was recorded in a study of shared clonotypes between healthy human individuals. V shed 4 bases, J shed 1 base, and the junction held 4 bases outside the gene matches. Germline V gene sequence: CDR1 GTSNPN, CDR2 SVGIG (reference sequence). CDR3 length equals 14 residues. The protocol was immunoSEQ multiplex PCR, while the TCRdb copy is restricted to in-frame clones and leaves out a portion. The table shows about 1.1 million clones, with approximately 80% occurring only once. The chain is built from TRBV30 and TRBJ2-3; 8 bases fit TRBD1. Sequencing was performed on memory CD4+ T cells from PBMCs. Subset specified: CD45RA-negative fraction. This clonotype originated in a man younger than 35 in good health. Some clones in this sample may be carry-over from other donors' samples. CDR3 nucleotides: TGTGCCTGGAAAACACAGGGGGGCACAGATACGCAGTATTTT. Translation gives CAWKTQGGTDTQYF.